The clone carrying this TCR beta chain was counted ten times or more. MiXCR, applied by TCRdb to the reads, yields one record per CDR3 protein. The profile covers 58,000 or so distinct CDR3 sequences, with around 21% appearing a single time and approximately 2.1% taken by the ten largest. This record belongs to a study of lung T cells in sarcoidosis with Löfgren's syndrome. The length of the CDR3 is 15 residues. Germline CDR1 and CDR2: MNHNY and SVGAGI (reference sequence). J was trimmed by 6 bases and V by 2 bases; bases with no gene match: 5. Sequenced: CD4+ T cells from PBMCs. The TCR was taken from a human donor with sarcoidosis (Löfgren's syndrome or another form), or a control subject (not recorded which). This chain links TRBV6-6 with TRBJ1-5, with TRBD1 matching over 9 bases. The CDR3 protein is CASSYPQGAGQPQHF. In DNA, the CDR3 is TGTGCCAGCAGTTACCCACAGGGGGCAGGTCAGCCCCAGCATTTT.